The 10 T cell receptor beta chains below come from one sample, sequenced in a study of blood T cell repertoires in COVID-19. Data came from immunoSEQ multiplex PCR; TCRdb stores just in-frame clones and leaves some out. The sample has about 110,000 clones, more than 70% seen once; the top ten hold approximately 3.4%. Material: peripheral blood. The receptors here all came from a woman aged 50 to 60 with acute or convalescent COVID-19.

V usage is TRBV5-6 and J usage is TRBJ2-2; D not resolved. The germline V gene encodes CDR1 SGHDT and CDR2 YYEEEE. The CDR3 is made up of 15 amino acids. Trimming removed 3 bases from V and 5 bases from J, with 14 bases in between. The CDR3 spells CASSYGDSRTGELFF. In DNA, the CDR3 is TGTGCCAGCAGCTATGGAGACTCTCGAACCGGGGAGCTGTTTTTT.

The rearrangement joins TRBV7-2 to TRBJ2-1; D is undetermined. Trimming removed 1 base from V and 3 bases from J, with 4 bases in between. The CDR3 consists of 13 residues. Germline CDR1 is SGHTA and CDR2 is FQGNSA. The CDR3 reads CASSLDYYNEQFF. Written as DNA, the CDR3 is TGTGCCAGCAGCTTAGACTACTACAATGAGCAGTTCTTC. Drawing the rest from reference TRBV7-2 and TRBJ2-1, the complete variable domain is GAGVSQSPSNKVTEKGKDVELRCDPISGHTALYWYRQSLGQGLEFLIYFQGNSAPDKSGLPSDRFSAERTGGSVSTLTIQRTQQEDSAVYLCASSLDYYNEQFFGPGTRLTVL.

Written as DNA, the CDR3 is TGTGCCAGCAGCCCGGGGGGACTAGCGGGAGTTGAGCAGTTCTTC. It codes for CASSPGGLAGVEQFF. The chain couples TRBV7-9 to TRBJ2-1, with 14 bases lining up with TRBD2. Unmatched junction bases numbered 6, after V lost 5 bases and J lost 9 bases. The germline gives CDR1 SEHNR, CDR2 FQNEAQ (reference sequence). This CDR3 spans 15 amino acids.

This clone appeared once. CDR3 sequence: CASSFGGTSAGNTEAFF. CDR3 DNA sequence: TGTGCCAGCAGCTTCGGGGGTACCTCCGCGGGGAACACTGAAGCTTTCTTT. This chain uses TRBV7-2 with TRBJ1-1; D may be TRBD1 (5 bases). Trimming removed 3 bases at V and 1 base at J, with 18 bases between. Germline assignment: CDR1 SGHTA and CDR2 FQGNSA. The CDR3 has 17 amino acids. Complete variable domain (other parts from reference TRBV7-2 and TRBJ1-1): GAGVSQSPSNKVTEKGKDVELRCDPISGHTALYWYRQSLGQGLEFLIYFQGNSAPDKSGLPSDRFSAERTGGSVSTLTIQRTQQEDSAVYLCASSFGGTSAGNTEAFFGQGTRLTVV.

This clone was seen more than once but under ten times. The V call is TRBV2, the J call TRBJ2-6; 7 bases are a match to TRBD1. Losses at the gene ends were 3 bases for V and 0 bases for J; bases not matched to a gene: 5. The CDR3 spans 17 residues. Germline CDR1 reads SNHLY; CDR2 reads FYNNEI. CDR3 loop: CASSDTRDSSGANVLTF. In nucleotides, the CDR3 is TGTGCCAGCAGTGACACCCGGGACAGCTCTGGGGCCAACGTCCTGACTTTC.

This chain connects TRBV30 to TRBJ2-5; 9 nucleotides match TRBD2. V shed 0 bases, J shed 1 base, and the junction held 9 bases outside the gene matches. Looked up from germline, CDR1 is GTSNPN and CDR2 is SVGIG (reference sequence). The CDR3 consists of 17 residues. CDR3 amino acids: CAWSVLPLLAGQETQYF. The CDR3 region has the DNA TGTGCCTGGAGTGTACTCCCTCTACTAGCGGGCCAAGAGACCCAGTACTTC.

The chain uses TRBV29-1 and TRBJ2-7; tentative D call: TRBD2 (6 bases). The CDR3 runs 11 residues. V was shortened by 7 bases and J by 3 bases, with 10 bases between the two germline ends. CDR1 is SQVTM and CDR2 is ANQGSEA in the germline V gene. The CDR3 loop reads CSARLDYEQYF. For the CDR3, the DNA is TGCAGCGCCCGACTAGACTACGAGCAGTACTTC.

The chain employs TRBV11-2 and TRBJ2-7; D possibly corresponds to TRBD2 (6 bases). CDR1 SGHAT and CDR2 FQNNGV come from the germline V gene. This CDR3 is 15 amino acids long. With 0 bases removed from V and 1 base from J, the gap between germline ends came to 10 bases. The CDR3 loop is CASSLDPRGSYEQYF. CDR3 nucleotides: TGTGCCAGCAGCTTAGATCCCCGGGGGTCCTACGAGCAGTACTTC.

This clone was counted between two and nine times. This chain links TRBV19 with TRBJ1-3; 7 bases agree with TRBD1. Per germline, CDR1 LNHDA and CDR2 SQIVND (reference sequence). This CDR3 is built from 17 residues. V was pared by 5 bases and J by 2 bases, with 12 bases of the junction left unmatched. CDR3 sequence (DNA): TGTGCCAGTAGTTTAAATTCCGGGACAGCAACTGGAAACACCATATATTTT. Its protein is CASSLNSGTATGNTIYF.

This chain links TRBV5-1 with TRBJ2-7, with 9 bases that match TRBD2. This CDR3 is built from 16 residues. The junction had 13 bases not matched to a gene; V was cut back by 0 bases and J by 9 bases. Germline CDR1 reads SGHRS; CDR2 reads YFSETQ. For the CDR3, the DNA is TGCGCCAGCAGCTTGGTCCCTAGCGGGACCCCATCGGCGCAGTACTTC. It is translated as CASSLVPSGTPSAQYF.